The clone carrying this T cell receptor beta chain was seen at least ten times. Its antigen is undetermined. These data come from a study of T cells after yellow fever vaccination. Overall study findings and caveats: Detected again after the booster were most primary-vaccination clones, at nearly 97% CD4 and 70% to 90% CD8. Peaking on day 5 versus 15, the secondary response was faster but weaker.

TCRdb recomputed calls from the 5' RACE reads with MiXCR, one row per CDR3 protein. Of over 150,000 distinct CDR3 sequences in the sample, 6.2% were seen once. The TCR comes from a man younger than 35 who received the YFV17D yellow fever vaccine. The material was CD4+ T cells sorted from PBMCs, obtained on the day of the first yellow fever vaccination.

The CDR3 reads CASSYSYQANTGELFF. As DNA, the CDR3 is TGTGCCAGCAGTTACTCCTACCAAGCGAACACCGGGGAGCTGTTTTTT. The gene calls are TRBV6-5 and TRBJ2-2; D ambiguous. The CDR3 sequence is 16 residues long. V was cut by 0 bases and J by 0 bases, with 8 bases left in between. Germline V lookup: CDR1 MNHEY, CDR2 SVGAGI.